This T cell receptor (beta chain) was sequenced for a study of OX40 agonist ivuxolimab in advanced cancers. Study details: Administration of intravenous ivuxolimab to patients occurred every 2 weeks at 0.01 to 10 mg/kg. Patients were roughly 81% male with ages about 20 to 79, mean 60. Prior checkpoint blockade (anti-PD-1, anti-PD-L1 or anti-CTLA-4) was permitted; around 39% had it.

The repertoire was sequenced with immunoSEQ multiplex PCR; TCRdb's copy has only in-frame clones and lacks some. The sample lists tens of thousands of clones; roughly 92% were seen once. The sequenced sample was CD4+ or CD8+ T cells sorted from blood, obtained in a trial of the OX40 agonist ivuxolimab. The origin of this receptor is an adult with an advanced solid tumor such as melanoma, head and neck, liver or kidney cancer.

In nucleotides, the CDR3 is TGTGCCAGCAGCGGTCTAGCGGGAGGCTACAATGAGCAGTTCTTC. Protein product: CASSGLAGGYNEQFF. The genes are TRBV11-3 and TRBJ2-1; 11 bases match TRBD2. Germline loops: CDR1 SGHNT, CDR2 YENEEA. CDR3 length: 15 residues. V was clipped by 5 bases and J by 3 bases; unmatched bases: 3.